This T cell receptor (beta chain) appears in the sequencing data of a study of STAT5B mutations in CD4+ large granular lymphocyte leukemia. Original processing methods: Lowest detectable productive clonotype frequency was 2.59 x 10-5. Data came from immunoSEQ multiplex PCR; TCRdb stores just in-frame clones and leaves some out. Clone size and the V and J calls come from that table; the DNA yielded D and trimming. The sample holds 6,000 or so clones, 65% to 75% seen once. Study-wide results and caveats: Less than 30% of private leukemic clonotypes occurred rarely in other patients' non-leukemic repertoires. Without putative leukemic clones, patient CD4-sorted repertoires remained more clonal than healthy CD4+ repertoires.

The count of this clone is one. Its antigen is not known. Either unselected PBMC or bead-purified CD4+, CD4+CD8+, CD57+ or CD56+ cells were sequenced. Between the trimmed V and J ends, which lost 6 bases and 0 bases, there was a span of 12 bases. From germline, CDR1 is LNHDA and CDR2 SQIVND (reference sequence). This CDR3 has 14 amino acids. The sequenced material came from PBMCs. This TCR derives from a woman in her 70s with CD4+ T-cell large granular lymphocyte leukemia. The gene calls are TRBV19 and TRBJ2-7; D possibly corresponds to TRBD2 (6 bases). CDR3 in amino acids: CASSGTPSSYEQYF. The CDR3 nucleotides read TGTGCCAGTAGCGGGACTCCGAGCTCCTACGAGCAGTACTTC.